The clone carrying this TCR beta chain was seen more than once but under ten times. Its antigen is as yet unknown. The sample comes from a study of T cell responses to AZD1222 COVID-19 vaccine. Broader study findings: Females outnumbered males among donors, who were mostly white British; clonal diversity was possibly underestimated. Following two doses of AZD1222, Spike-specific TCR breadth and depth rose. Only 5 or 6 people who got AZD1222 tested seropositive at baseline.

This table comes from immunoSEQ multiplex PCR, and its TCRdb copy is limited to in-frame clones, with some not included. The profile shows roughly 120,000 clones, 85% to 90% of them singletons. V was trimmed by 0 bases and J by 7 bases, leaving 7 bases between them. The germline V gene encodes CDR1 KGHSY and CDR2 FQNENV. The CDR3 consists of 12 residues. The sequence was collected from an adult in good health. The J gene is TRBJ2-7, the V gene TRBV16; D remains unclear. The specimen comprised peripheral blood, sampled on day 0 of AZD1222 vaccination. The chain's CDR3 is CASSQSGQEQYF. In nucleotides, the CDR3 is TGTGCCAGCAGCCAATCCGGTCAAGAGCAGTACTTC.